This T cell receptor beta chain was recovered during a study of early T cells in non-severe SARS-CoV-2 infection. Study background: Sequencing was performed on bulk RNA from unsorted whole blood, leaving chains unpaired. Overall study results and limits: Matching results from VDJdb favored anti-spike CD8 responses, leaving private and CD4 specificities undetected.

This CDR3 is built from 13 residues. V lost 4 bases to trimming and J lost 4 bases, with 12 bases between them. Germline V CDR1 and CDR2: SGHRS, YFSETQ. For this clonotype: The antigen remains undetermined.

The library protocol tagged individual cDNA molecules with unique molecular identifiers. TCRdb recomputed calls from the 5' RACE reads with MiXCR, one row per CDR3 protein. The sample consists of 35,000 to 50,000 distinct CDR3 sequences, around 5.4% of them appearing once. The TCR originated in an adult who was a healthcare worker with PCR-confirmed SARS-CoV-2 infection or an uninfected control (not recorded which). Source: whole blood, taken at baseline. This chain connects TRBV5-1 to TRBJ2-7; possibly TRBD1 for D (5 bases). The CDR3 spells CASSITAGYEQYF. The CDR3 bases are TGCGCCAGCAGCATTACCGCAGGGTACGAGCAGTACTTC.